This T cell receptor (beta chain) was captured by sequencing in a study of cytomegalovirus exposure and HLA in healthy donors. Study results and caveats: One later analysis, an examination of the 90 to 150 validation repertoires, found that first-cohort TCR clusters tended to co-occur in them. Rare TCR sequences dominated, though some public TCRs recurred in many donors. The study flagged approximately 180 TCR beta chains as cytomegalovirus-associated.

The donors were in the roughly 120-subject validation cohort, distinct from the roughly 600-subject first cohort. Here immunoSEQ multiplex PCR was the method, and the copy in TCRdb shows in-frame clones only, minus some. The sample yields 120,000 or so clones, roughly nine tenths seen once. Remarks on this clone: Its target is not known. The sample carries other DNA sequences with the same CDR3.

CDR1 and CDR2 (germline): GTSNPN, SVGIG (reference sequence). The CDR3 contains 12 residues. V lost 0 bases, J lost 5 bases, and 0 bases stayed unmatched. The chain recombines TRBV30 with TRBJ1-2; 7 bases align to TRBD1. Source material: PBMCs. The receptor was derived from a woman younger than 35 in good health and CMV-seronegative. CDR3 loop: CAWSVTGYGYTF. The CDR3 coding sequence is TGTGCCTGGAGTGTGACAGGGTATGGCTACACCTTC.